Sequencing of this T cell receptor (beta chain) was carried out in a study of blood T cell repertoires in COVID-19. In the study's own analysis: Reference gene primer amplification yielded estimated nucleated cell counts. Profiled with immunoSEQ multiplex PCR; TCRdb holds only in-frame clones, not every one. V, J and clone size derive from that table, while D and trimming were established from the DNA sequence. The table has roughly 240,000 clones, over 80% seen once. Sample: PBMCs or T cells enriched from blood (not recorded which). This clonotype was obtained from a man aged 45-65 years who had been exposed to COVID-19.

The DNA for the CDR3 is TGTGCCAGCAGTTTATTCCCCCCTATAGCCATTACCTACGAGCAGTACTTC. Protein: CASSLFPPIAITYEQYF. The chain couples TRBV27 to TRBJ2-7, with D hard to call. The V end lost 1 base, the J end lost 2 bases, and 18 bases lay between the germline ends. Germline assignment: CDR1 MNHEY and CDR2 SMNVEV (reference sequence). The CDR3 is made up of 17 amino acids.